This TCR beta chain was identified in a study of blood T cell repertoires in COVID-19 (TCRdb year 2020). As for the study more broadly: The collaborator samples originated in the United States, Italy and Spain and spanned the acute and convalescent phases of COVID-19. The material from the prospective study consisted of cDNA or gDNA derived from T cells, B-cell-depleted T cells, or PBMCs. The dataset comprised deeply sampled blood TCRbeta repertoires from subjects exposed to, actively infected with, or recovered from COVID-19. The repertoires were released in a freely available public database meant as a resource for research on the immune response to SARS-CoV-2. The samples were drawn from two sources: the first 160 participants of the ongoing ImmuneRACE study, and over 950 subjects contributed by 6 global collaborators. Sample metadata almost always included a de-identified subject ID, COVID-19 status, age in years and sex. Where HLA class I and class II types were available, the types were taken from metadata supplied by the sample provider, not from assay-based typing.

General study outcomes and caveats: How much clinical and demographic metadata was included differed by source and by participant, and the metadata was provided uncurated.

The immunoSEQ Assay, a bias-controlled multiplex PCR, was used to amplify TCRbeta CDR3 regions from genomic DNA. The authors' analysis ran thus. Nucleated cell counts per sample were estimated from amplification of reference gene primers within the assay. To quantify the absolute abundance of each unique TCRbeta CDR3 rearrangement, sequence reads were collapsed and filtered. Productive Simpson clonality was computed per sample as the square root of Simpson's diversity index over productive rearrangements. In TCRdb, the immuneACCESS table is reduced to in-frame sequences with V and J assigned. These tables do not hold every clone; where another copy was compared, an unresolved V gene accounts for under half, and the others remain unexplained. The V and J calls and the clone size are those of that table, but D and trimming were determined from the DNA. Here the sample has under 200,000 clones; around 80% occur a single time. The ten most abundant clones make up about 14% of the sample.

The V and J ends are trimmed by 3 bases and 5 bases, leaving 13 bases between them. Counted from cysteine to phenylalanine, this CDR3 has 14 amino acids. This entry keeps only the CDR3 DNA: 42 bases, framed from base 1. In the germline V gene, CDR1 corresponds to KGHSH and CDR2 to LQKENI. Comment on this clone: What antigen it recognizes has not been identified. No base-level quality is on record; no much larger clone is a single base apart.

In Seattle, one collaborating source enrolled patients while the infection was active and tracked those patients longitudinally over the course of disease. Whole blood was collected in K2EDTA tubes by collaborating institutions according to the institutions' own protocols. For TCRbeta analysis, collaborators shipped samples as frozen whole blood, isolated PBMCs, or DNA extracted from either of those sample types. The sequence was obtained from a woman in her 70s with COVID-19, enrolled during active disease. The rearranged chain carries TRBV18 and TRBJ1-2; the D gene is perhaps TRBD1, from 5 matching bases. The sequencing sample was made of peripheral blood. The CDR3 is CASSPTDAPYGYTF. The DNA reads TGTGCCAGCTCACCGACAGACGCCCCTTATGGCTACACCTTC. Joined to the reference TRBV18 and TRBJ1-2 proteins, this CDR3 gives the full variable domain: NAGVMQNPRHLVRRRGQEARLRCSPMKGHSHVYWYRQLPEEGLKFMVYLQKENIIDESGMPKERFSAEFPKEGPSILRIQQVVRGDSAAYFCASSPTDAPYGYTFGSGTRLTVV.